This T cell receptor (beta chain) appears in the sequencing data of a study of cytomegalovirus exposure and HLA in healthy donors. General study points: Most TCR sequences proved rare, with some public TCRs found in many donors. It was only CMV serostatus that was available as immune exposure information. Analyses of presence/absence relied on an assumption of roughly uniform sequencing depth across donors.

A remark on this clone: Its cognate antigen is unknown.

The PCR ran on 60 Vbeta and 13 Jbeta primers. Under the authors' procedure: In a later analysis, around 10 million of tens of millions of unique beta chains occurred in at least two donors. Measured with immunoSEQ multiplex PCR; TCRdb has only the in-frame clones, and not every one. For V, J and clone size, that table is used; D and trimming come from the DNA. The data contain some 200,000 clones, 79% of them singletons. The CDR3 is made up of 13 amino acids. V shed 3 bases and J shed 2 bases, with 6 bases lying between them. Per the germline V gene, CDR1 is MNHEY and CDR2 is SMNVEV (reference sequence).

The sequencing input was PBMCs. This TCR was sampled from a male donor in good health and CMV-seropositive. The chain uses TRBV27 and TRBJ2-3; D is unclear. CDR3 coding DNA: TGTGCCAGCAGTTTCGGGTCCACAGATACGCAGTATTTT. It translates to CASSFGSTDTQYF.